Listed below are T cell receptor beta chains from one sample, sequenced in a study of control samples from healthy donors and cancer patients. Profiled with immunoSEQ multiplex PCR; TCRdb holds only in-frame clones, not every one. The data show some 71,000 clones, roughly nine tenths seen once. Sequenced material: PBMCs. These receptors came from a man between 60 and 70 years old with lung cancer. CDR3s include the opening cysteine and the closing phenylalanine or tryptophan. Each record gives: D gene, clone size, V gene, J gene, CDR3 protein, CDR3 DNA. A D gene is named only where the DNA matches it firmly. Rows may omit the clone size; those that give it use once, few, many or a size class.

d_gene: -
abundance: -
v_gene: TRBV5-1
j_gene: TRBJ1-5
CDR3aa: CASSLNIGSNQPQHF
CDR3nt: TGCGCCAGCAGCTTGAATATAGGGTCCAATCAGCCCCAGCATTTT

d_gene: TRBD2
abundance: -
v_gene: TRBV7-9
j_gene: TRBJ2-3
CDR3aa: CASSFLAGVGTDTQYF
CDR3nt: TGTGCCAGCAGCTTCTTGGCGGGGGTCGGGACAGATACGCAGTATTTT

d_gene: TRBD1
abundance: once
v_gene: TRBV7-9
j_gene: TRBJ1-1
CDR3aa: CASSFGQGGNTEAFF
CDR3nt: TGTGCCAGCAGCTTTGGACAGGGAGGGAACACTGAAGCTTTCTTT

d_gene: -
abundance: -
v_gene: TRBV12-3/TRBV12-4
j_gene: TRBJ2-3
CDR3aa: CASTWSTDTQYF
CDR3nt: TGTGCCAGCACTTGGAGCACAGATACGCAGTATTTT

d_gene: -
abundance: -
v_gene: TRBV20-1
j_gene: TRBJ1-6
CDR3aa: CSASRADSPLHF
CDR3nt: TGCAGTGCTAGTCGGGCTGATTCACCCCTCCACTTT

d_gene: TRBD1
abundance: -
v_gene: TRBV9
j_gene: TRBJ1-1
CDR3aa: CASGRGGSLMNTEAFF
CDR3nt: TGTGCCAGCGGGAGAGGGGGCAGCTTAATGAACACTGAAGCTTTCTTT

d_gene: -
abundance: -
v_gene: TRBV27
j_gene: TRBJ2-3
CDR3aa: CASSQVGTQYF
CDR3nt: TGTGCCAGCAGTCAAGTAGGTACGCAGTATTTT

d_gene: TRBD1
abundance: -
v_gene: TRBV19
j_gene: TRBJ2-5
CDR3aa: CASTSWPPGTGGMGTQYF
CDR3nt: TGTGCCAGTACCTCCTGGCCCCCCGGGACAGGGGGCATGGGGACCCAGTACTTC

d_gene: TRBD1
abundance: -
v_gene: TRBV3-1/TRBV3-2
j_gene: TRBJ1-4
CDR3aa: CASSPYPGQGEKLFF
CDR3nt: TGTGCCAGCAGCCCATACCCCGGACAGGGAGAAAAGCTGTTTTTT

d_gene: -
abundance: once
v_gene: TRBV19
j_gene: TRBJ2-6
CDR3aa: CASSIGGGGANVLTF
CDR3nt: TGTGCCAGTAGTATTGGGGGTGGTGGGGCCAACGTCCTGACTTTC

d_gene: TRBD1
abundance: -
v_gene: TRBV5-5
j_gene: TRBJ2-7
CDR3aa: CASRVQGAPYEQYF
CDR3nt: TGTGCCAGCAGGGTACAGGGGGCGCCCTACGAGCAGTACTTC

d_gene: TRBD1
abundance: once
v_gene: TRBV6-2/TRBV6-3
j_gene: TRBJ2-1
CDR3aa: CASSSGTGGFNEQFF
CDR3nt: TGTGCCAGCAGTTCCGGGACAGGGGGTTTCAATGAGCAGTTCTTC

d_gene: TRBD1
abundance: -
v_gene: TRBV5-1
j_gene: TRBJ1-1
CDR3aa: CASSSEGTVNTEAFF
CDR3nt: TGCGCCAGCAGCTCCGAGGGGACAGTGAACACTGAAGCTTTCTTT

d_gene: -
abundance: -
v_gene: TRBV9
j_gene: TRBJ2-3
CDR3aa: CASSVEARTDTQYF
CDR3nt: TGTGCCAGCAGCGTAGAGGCCCGGACAGATACGCAGTATTTT

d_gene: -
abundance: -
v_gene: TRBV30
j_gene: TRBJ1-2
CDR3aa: CAQRQWARGRYGYTF
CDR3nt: TGTGCCCAACGTCAATGGGCGAGAGGTCGCTATGGCTACACCTTC

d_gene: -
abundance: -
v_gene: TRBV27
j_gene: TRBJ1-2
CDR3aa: CASSLSRQGGGYTF
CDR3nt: TGTGCCAGCAGTTTATCGAGGCAGGGTGGTGGCTACACCTTC

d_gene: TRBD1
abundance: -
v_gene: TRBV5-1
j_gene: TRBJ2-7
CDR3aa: CASRRTGQGDAEQYF
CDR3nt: TGCGCCAGCAGACGGACCGGACAGGGCGATGCCGAGCAGTACTTC

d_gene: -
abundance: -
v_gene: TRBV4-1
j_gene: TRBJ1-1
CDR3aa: CASSQDARGNTEAFF
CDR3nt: TGCGCCAGCAGCCAAGATGCCCGGGGGAACACTGAAGCTTTCTTT

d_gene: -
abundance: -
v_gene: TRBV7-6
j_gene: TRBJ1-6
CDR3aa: CASSPAGSVESPLHF
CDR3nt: TGTGCCAGCAGCCCTGCGGGCAGCGTAGAATCACCCCTCCACTTT

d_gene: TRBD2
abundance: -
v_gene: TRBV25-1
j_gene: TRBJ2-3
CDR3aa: CASRTGSGGFQDTQYF
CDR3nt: TGTGCCAGCAGGACGGGCAGCGGGGGATTCCAGGATACGCAGTATTTT

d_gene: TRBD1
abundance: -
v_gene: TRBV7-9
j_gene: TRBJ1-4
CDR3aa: CASSPYRGVGEKLFF
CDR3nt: TGTGCCAGCAGCCCGTACAGGGGGGTTGGAGAAAAACTGTTTTTT

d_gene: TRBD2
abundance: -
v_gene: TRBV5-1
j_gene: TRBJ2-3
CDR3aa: CASSSGLAGGLADTQYF
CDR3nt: TGCGCCAGCAGCTCGGGACTAGCGGGGGGGCTGGCAGATACGCAGTATTTT

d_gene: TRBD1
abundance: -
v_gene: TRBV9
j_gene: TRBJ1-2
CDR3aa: CASSVGTGGASYGYTF
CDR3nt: TGTGCCAGCAGCGTAGGGACAGGGGGCGCCTCGTATGGCTACACCTTC

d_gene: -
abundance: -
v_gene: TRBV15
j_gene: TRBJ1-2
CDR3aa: CATSRGTANYGYTF
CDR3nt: TGTGCCACCAGCCGAGGGACCGCTAACTATGGCTACACCTTC

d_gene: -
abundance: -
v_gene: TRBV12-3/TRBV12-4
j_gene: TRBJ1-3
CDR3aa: CASSGAGNTIYF
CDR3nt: TGTGCCAGCAGTGGAGCTGGAAACACCATATATTTT

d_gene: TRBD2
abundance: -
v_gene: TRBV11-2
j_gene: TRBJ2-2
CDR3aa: CASSLVGGMPTGELFF
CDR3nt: TGTGCCAGCAGCTTAGTGGGGGGGATGCCGACCGGGGAGCTGTTTTTT

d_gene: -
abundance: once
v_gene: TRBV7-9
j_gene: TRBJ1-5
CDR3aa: CASSSQGEQPQHF
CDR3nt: TGTGCCAGCAGCTCACAGGGTGAGCAGCCCCAGCATTTT

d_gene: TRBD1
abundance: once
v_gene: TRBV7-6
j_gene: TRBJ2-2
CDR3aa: CASSRGQGIDTGELFF
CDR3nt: TGTGCCAGCAGCCGGGGACAGGGCATAGACACCGGGGAGCTGTTTTTT

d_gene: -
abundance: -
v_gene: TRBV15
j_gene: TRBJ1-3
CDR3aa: CATSRGQNSGNTIYF
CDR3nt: TGTGCCACCAGCAGAGGACAGAACTCTGGAAACACCATATATTTT

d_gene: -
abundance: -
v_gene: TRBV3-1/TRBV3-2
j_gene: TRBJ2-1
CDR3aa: CASSRAGANEQFF
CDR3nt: TGTGCCAGCAGCCGGGCGGGTGCCAATGAGCAGTTCTTC

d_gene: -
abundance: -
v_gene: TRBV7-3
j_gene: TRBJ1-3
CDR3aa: CASSLGRDPGNTIYF
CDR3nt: TGTGCCAGCAGCTTGGGACGGGACCCTGGAAACACCATATATTTT

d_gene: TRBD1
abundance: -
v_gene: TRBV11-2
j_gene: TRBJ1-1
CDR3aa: CASAARITGALNTEAFF
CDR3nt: TGTGCCAGCGCCGCTCGGATAACAGGGGCATTGAACACTGAAGCTTTCTTT

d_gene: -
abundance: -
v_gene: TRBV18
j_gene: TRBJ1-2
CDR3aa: CASSPPGHDSDYTF
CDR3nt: TGTGCCAGCTCACCTCCGGGACACGACTCGGACTACACCTTC

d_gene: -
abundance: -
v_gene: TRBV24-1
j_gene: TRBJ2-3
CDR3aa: CATSDAGRGDLTDTQYF
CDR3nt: TGTGCCACCAGTGATGCTGGCAGGGGCGATTTGACAGATACGCAGTATTTT

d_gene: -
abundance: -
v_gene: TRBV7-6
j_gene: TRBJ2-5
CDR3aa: CASSLEGVETQYF
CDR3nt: TGTGCCAGCAGCTTAGAGGGGGTAGAGACCCAGTACTTC

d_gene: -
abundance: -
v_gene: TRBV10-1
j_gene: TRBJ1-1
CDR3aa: CASGPEGFTEAFF
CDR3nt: TGCGCCAGCGGACCGGAGGGGTTCACTGAAGCTTTCTTT

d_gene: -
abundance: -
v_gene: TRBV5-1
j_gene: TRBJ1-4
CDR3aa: CASSLASGDPAEKLFF
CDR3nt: TGCGCCAGCAGCTTGGCCTCAGGGGACCCCGCCGAAAAACTGTTTTTT

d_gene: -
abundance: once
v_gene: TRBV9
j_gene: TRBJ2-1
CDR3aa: CASSVTGDPYNEQFF
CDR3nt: TGTGCCAGCAGCGTGACGGGGGACCCCTACAATGAGCAGTTCTTC

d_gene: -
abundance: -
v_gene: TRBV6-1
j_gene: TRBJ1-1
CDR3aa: CASSELGGWGVPEAFF
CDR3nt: TGTGCCAGCAGTGAACTAGGAGGGTGGGGGGTCCCTGAAGCTTTCTTT

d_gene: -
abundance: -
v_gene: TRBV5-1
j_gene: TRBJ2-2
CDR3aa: CASLRDGTNTGELFF
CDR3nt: TGCGCCAGCCTTCGGGACGGTACGAACACCGGGGAGCTGTTTTTT

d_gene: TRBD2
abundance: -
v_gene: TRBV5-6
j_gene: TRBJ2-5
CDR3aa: CASSVLAGGETQYF
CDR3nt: TGTGCCAGCAGCGTACTAGCGGGGGGAGAGACCCAGTACTTC

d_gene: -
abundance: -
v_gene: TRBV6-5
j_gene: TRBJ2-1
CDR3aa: CASRVSPSIKQFF
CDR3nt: TGTGCCAGCAGAGTTTCCCCCTCCATTAAGCAGTTCTTC

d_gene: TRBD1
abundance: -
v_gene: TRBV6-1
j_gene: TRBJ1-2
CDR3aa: CASSERGQTTYTF
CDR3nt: TGTGCCAGCAGTGAAAGGGGACAGACTACCTACACCTTC

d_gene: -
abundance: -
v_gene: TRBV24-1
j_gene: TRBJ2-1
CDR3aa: CATSASRGGSNEQFF
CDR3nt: TGTGCCACCAGTGCTTCCAGAGGGGGGAGCAATGAGCAGTTCTTC

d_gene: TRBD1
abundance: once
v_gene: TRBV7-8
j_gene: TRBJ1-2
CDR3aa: CASSLVSGTGAFHTF
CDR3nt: TGTGCCAGCAGCTTAGTTAGCGGGACAGGAGCCTTCCACACCTTC